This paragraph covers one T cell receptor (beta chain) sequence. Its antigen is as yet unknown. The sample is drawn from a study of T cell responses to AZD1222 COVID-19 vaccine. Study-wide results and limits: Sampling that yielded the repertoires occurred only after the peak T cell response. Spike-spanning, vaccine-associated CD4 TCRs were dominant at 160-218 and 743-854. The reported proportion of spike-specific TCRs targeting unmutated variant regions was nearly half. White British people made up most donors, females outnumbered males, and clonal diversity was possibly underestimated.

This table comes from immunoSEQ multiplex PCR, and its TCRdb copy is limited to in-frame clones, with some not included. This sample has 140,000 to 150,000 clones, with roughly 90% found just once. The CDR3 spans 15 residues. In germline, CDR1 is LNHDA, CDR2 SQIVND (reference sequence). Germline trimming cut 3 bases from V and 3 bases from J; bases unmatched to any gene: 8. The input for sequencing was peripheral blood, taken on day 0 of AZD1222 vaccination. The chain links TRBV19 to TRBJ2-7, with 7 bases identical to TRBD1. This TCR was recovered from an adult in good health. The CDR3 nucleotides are TGTGCCAGTAGTATCCGGGACAGCCTCCTCTACGAGCAGTACTTC. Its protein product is CASSIRDSLLYEQYF.